This passage covers 10 T cell receptor beta chains from one sample sequenced in a study of CD8+CD57+ T cells in acquired aplastic anemia. Genomic DNA acted as the template from which TCR beta VDJ combination and CDR3 sequence profiling were carried out. Each CDR3 protein gets one entry after TCRdb re-called the reads with MiXCR. Among approximately 190,000 distinct CDR3 sequences, around half were seen once, and the ten largest hold 8.5% to 10%. Patients chosen for sequencing had CD8+CD57+ cells that had expanded, as shown by flow cytometry. Sequencing was performed on sorted CD4+, CD8+, or CD8+CD57+ T cells (not recorded which) from PBMCs. The receptors here all came from a human donor with aplastic anemia.

The chain employs TRBV2 and TRBJ2-7; D gene unclear. Germline CDR1 SNHLY, CDR2 FYNNEI. V dropped 6 bases and J dropped 5 bases, with 5 bases sitting between them. This CDR3 has 10 residues. The chain's CDR3 is CASRVNEQYF. DNA for the CDR3: TGTGCCAGCAGGGTCAACGAGCAGTACTTC.

This clonotype appeared a few times. The chain recombines TRBV2 with TRBJ1-5; 7 bases are shared with TRBD1. Germline V gives CDR1 SNHLY, CDR2 FYNNEI. The ends lost 1 base at V and 7 bases at J; junction bases unmatched: 4. There are 14 residues in the CDR3. The CDR3 here is CASSEDRGGQPQHF. CDR3 nucleotide sequence: TGTGCCAGCAGTGAAGACAGGGGTGGACAGCCCCAGCATTTT.

A note on this clonotype: One end of the junction does not line up with germline, which may come from a read error. The chain links TRBV19 to TRBJ1-2; no definite D call. Germline V gives CDR1 LNHDA, CDR2 SQIVND (reference sequence). This CDR3 is 13 amino acids long. CDR3 protein: CAWRQGGPYGYIF. CDR3 coding DNA: TGTGCCTGGAGGCAAGGAGGGCCCTATGGCTACATCTTC.

This clonotype was picked up many times. The gene calls are TRBV12-3 or TRBV12-4 and TRBJ2-7; TRBD2 aligns across 11 bases. CDR3 size: 14 residues. V shed 6 bases and J 4 bases; nucleotides not matched to a gene: 5. The CDR3 nucleotides read TGTGCCAGCAGGAGACTAGCGGGGACTTACGAGCAGTACTTC. Translating it yields CASRRLAGTYEQYF.

Notes on this clonotype: At one end the junction does not follow the germline gene, possibly because of a read error. The gene calls are TRBV10-3 and TRBJ2-3, with D maybe TRBD2 (5 bases). CDR1 and CDR2 from the germline V gene are ENHRY and SYGVKD. This CDR3 is 15 amino acids long. The CDR3 loop reads CASSDSGRATDTQYF. CDR3 DNA: TGTGCCAGCAGTGACTCGGGGAGAGCCACAGATACGCAGTATTTT.

This clonotype was found many times. V gene TRBV20-1 combines with J gene TRBJ2-5, with a tentative D call TRBD2 (6 bases). The CDR3 covers 12 residues. Germline assignment: CDR1 DFQATT and CDR2 SNEGSKA (reference sequence). V dropped 6 bases and J dropped 1 base, with 9 bases sitting between them. CDR3 in amino acids: CSARDLQETQYF. In nucleotides, the CDR3 is TGCAGTGCGCGGGACCTCCAAGAGACCCAGTACTTC.

Points on this clonotype: This may arise from a read error, as a much more abundant clone is one base away. V usage is TRBV5-1 and J usage is TRBJ1-1; D is unresolved. Per the germline V gene, CDR1 is SGHRS and CDR2 is YFSETQ. The CDR3 extends over 14 amino acids. CDR3 in amino acids: CASSSLTLSAEASF. The DNA for the CDR3 is TGCGCCAGCAGCTCCCTAACTTTAAGCGCTGAAGCTTCCTTT.

The gene calls are TRBV6-5 and TRBJ2-7, with TRBD2 matching 8 bases. Unmatched junction bases numbered 2, after V lost 4 bases and J lost 3 bases. The CDR3 has 13 amino acids. Germline lookup yields CDR1 MNHEY and CDR2 SVGAGI. This CDR3 is CASSSGGVYEQYF. The CDR3 DNA is TGTGCCAGCAGTTCGGGAGGGGTCTACGAGCAGTACTTC.

V is TRBV15 and J is TRBJ2-5, with 8 bases aligning to TRBD2. This CDR3 is built from 13 residues. Germline trimming cut 5 bases from V and 5 bases from J; bases unmatched to any gene: 4. The germline CDR1 and CDR2 sequences are LNHNV and YYDKDF (reference sequence). CDR3 bases: TGTGCCACCAGCGGCCGACTAGCGGAGACCCAGTACTTC. Residues: CATSGRLAETQYF.

This rearrangement joins TRBV10-3 to TRBJ1-1, with TRBD1 matching 8 bases. J lost 0 bases, V lost 10 bases, and 4 bases had no gene match. Germline-derived CDR1 and CDR2 are ENHRY and SYGVKD. The length of the CDR3 is 13 residues. In DNA, the CDR3 is TGTGCCACTGTGGACAGGGTGAACACTGAAGCTTTCTTT. Its protein product is CATVDRVNTEAFF.